One sample yielded the 17 T cell receptor beta chains listed below, sequenced in a study of Ad26.COV2.S vaccination and SARS-CoV-2 variants. This table comes from immunoSEQ multiplex PCR, and its TCRdb copy is limited to in-frame clones, with some not included. The sample lists about 400,000 clones, roughly nine tenths occurring once. The sample's treatment: some 20 received Ad26.COV2.S at low or high dose, single or two shots; about five received placebo; per-sample allocation not given. All samples were drawn on day 63, counting from the first vaccine or placebo injection. This specimen was peripheral blood, taken in a trial of Ad26.COV2.S vaccine versus placebo. The receptors derive from a person aged 18-65 years who received the Ad26.COV2.S COVID-19 vaccine or a placebo.

The chain recombines TRBV3-1 (or the pseudogene TRBV3-2) with TRBJ1-4, with unresolved D. Germline V gene lookup returns CDR1 LGHDT and CDR2 YNNKEL (reference sequence). This CDR3 contains 12 residues. V lost 0 bases and J lost 8, with 4 bases in between. CDR3 nucleotide sequence: TGTGCCAGCAGCCAAGAGTCCGAAAAACTGTTTTTT. Protein product: CASSQESEKLFF.

J is TRBJ2-7 and V is TRBV27; maybe TRBD2 (5 bases). V was cut by 6 bases and J by 3 bases, with 18 bases left in between. The CDR3 runs 15 residues. The germline CDR1 and CDR2 sequences are MNHEY and SMNVEV (reference sequence). In DNA, the CDR3 is TGTGCCAGCAGCCCGAGGGCAGTGAGATACTACGAGCAGTACTTC. Its protein product is CASSPRAVRYYEQYF.

This chain connects TRBV15 to TRBJ1-5; D is ambiguous. V lost 1 base, J lost 5 bases, and 12 bases lay in between. CDR3 length: 15 residues. The V gene's germline CDR1 is LNHNV and CDR2 YYDKDF (reference sequence). CDR3 DNA: TGTGCCACCAGCAGAGGGTTGGATTTGTATCAGCCCCAGCATTTT. This codes for CATSRGLDLYQPQHF.

The genes are TRBV2 and TRBJ2-7; the match to TRBD2 covers 10 bases. Trimming at V came to 4 bases and at J to 4 bases, leaving 4 bases not matched to a gene. This CDR3 has 14 residues. The germline V gene encodes CDR1 SNHLY and CDR2 FYNNEI. DNA for the CDR3: TGTGCCAGCAGTGCTAGCGGGGGAGATTACGAGCAGTACTTC. It is translated as CASSASGGDYEQYF.

The chain carries TRBV5-1 and TRBJ2-2; unclear D gene. Germline V gene sequence: CDR1 SGHRS, CDR2 YFSETQ. The V end lost 0 bases, the J end lost 2 bases, and 8 bases lay between the germline ends. There are 15 residues in the CDR3. The CDR3 loop reads CASSLGLLNTGELFF. The CDR3 DNA reads TGCGCCAGCAGCTTGGGACTCTTAAACACCGGGGAGCTGTTTTTT.

This rearrangement joins TRBV29-1 to TRBJ2-1, with TRBD2 matching over 9 bases. Per the germline V gene, CDR1 is SQVTM and CDR2 is ANQGSEA. Trimming removed 4 bases from V and 7 bases from J; junction bases left unmatched: 8. There are 14 residues in the CDR3. The CDR3 sequence: CSVAWTSAQNEQFF. Written as DNA, the CDR3 is TGCAGCGTTGCCTGGACTAGCGCTCAGAATGAGCAGTTCTTC.

V and J are TRBV6-5 and TRBJ1-2; D unclear. In germline, CDR1 is MNHEY, CDR2 SVGAGI. CDR3 size: 13 residues. V was pared by 0 bases and J by 2 bases, with 4 bases between. This chain's CDR3 is CASSYSQNYGYTF. The CDR3 coding sequence is TGTGCCAGCAGTTACTCGCAAAACTATGGCTACACCTTC.

The rearrangement links TRBV10-3 to TRBJ1-6; 9 bases are a match to TRBD1. Trimming cost V 0 bases and J 5 bases; bases outside gene matches: 8. Germline lookup yields CDR1 ENHRY and CDR2 SYGVKD. The CDR3 extends over 18 amino acids. The CDR3 DNA follows: TGTGCCATCAGTGAGTCGACAGGGGGAGGGCGCCATAATTCACCCCTCCACTTT. This sequence encodes CAISESTGGGRHNSPLHF.

The rearrangement joins TRBV9 to TRBJ1-2; no clear D gene. The germline gives CDR1 SGDLS, CDR2 YYNGEE. V shed 0 bases and J shed 4 bases, with 7 bases lying between them. This CDR3 comprises 13 residues. Written as DNA, the CDR3 is TGTGCCAGCAGCGTAGTTGGACTCTATGGCTACACCTTC. It yields the protein CASSVVGLYGYTF.

V and J are TRBV4-1 and TRBJ1-1, with TRBD1 as a possible D gene (5 bases). Looked up from germline, CDR1 is MGHRA and CDR2 is YSYEKL. Deletions cut 0 bases from V and 4 bases from J, with 12 bases between. The CDR3 contains 15 residues. CDR3 in amino acids: CASSQDEQGGTEAFF. In DNA, the CDR3 is TGCGCCAGCAGCCAAGATGAGCAGGGTGGCACTGAAGCTTTCTTT.

This clone was observed a single time. The chain joins TRBV2 to TRBJ1-4; a weak D match, TRBD1 (5 bases). The germline gives CDR1 SNHLY, CDR2 FYNNEI. This CDR3 comprises 12 residues. V lost 7 bases, J lost 6 bases, and 9 bases lay in between. CDR3 sequence reads: CASNTRDEKLFF. CDR3 coding DNA: TGTGCCAGCAATACCAGGGATGAAAAACTGTTTTTT.

The sample holds many counts of this clone. The rearrangement joins TRBV7-9 to TRBJ2-1; 10 nucleotides align to TRBD2. The CDR3 consists of 15 residues. Trimming at V came to 5 bases and at J to 10 bases, leaving 11 bases not matched to a gene. The V gene's germline CDR1 is SEHNR and CDR2 FQNEAQ (reference sequence). The CDR3 DNA follows: TGTGCCAGCAGCCCATCGCGGCTAGCGGGGGACGAGCAGTTCTTC. It is translated as CASSPSRLAGDEQFF.

This chain links TRBV4-1 with TRBJ2-1; D is unclear. This CDR3 is built from 18 residues. Germline loops: CDR1 MGHRA, CDR2 YSYEKL. Trimming cost V 0 bases and J 5 bases, with 20 bases left between them. The DNA of the CDR3 is TGCGCCAGCAGCCAAGAACCCCCACTGGAGACGCGGAACAATGAGCAGTTCTTC. Encoded protein: CASSQEPPLETRNNEQFF.

This chain connects TRBV2 to TRBJ2-3; D may be TRBD2 (5 bases). CDR3 length: 13 amino acids. Trimming left V 2 bases short and J 6 bases short, with 9 bases between. The germline V gene has CDR1 SNHLY and CDR2 FYNNEI. In nucleotides, the CDR3 is TGTGCCAGCAGTGAAAACGGAGGTGATACGCAGTATTTT. It codes for CASSENGGDTQYF.

V and J are TRBV13 and TRBJ2-7; TRBD1 agrees at 7 bases. The length of the CDR3 is 14 residues. V dropped 3 bases and J dropped 5; count of bases not matched to a gene: 7. The V gene's germline CDR1 is PRHDT and CDR2 FYEKMQ (reference sequence). CDR3 nucleotide sequence: TGTGCCAGCAGCTTGGACAGGACAAGGAACGAGCAGTACTTC. Its protein is CASSLDRTRNEQYF.

The chain joins TRBV7-9 to TRBJ1-5; 10 nucleotides agree with TRBD1. The germline V gene has CDR1 SEHNR and CDR2 FQNEAQ (reference sequence). The CDR3 covers 16 residues. V lost 1 base, J lost 2 bases, and 2 bases stayed unmatched. This CDR3 reads CASSLGDRGRNQPQHF. CDR3 sequence (DNA): TGTGCCAGCAGCTTAGGGGACAGGGGACGCAATCAGCCCCAGCATTTT.

The chain has TRBV27 and TRBJ2-1, with 14 bases identical to TRBD2. This CDR3 comprises 16 residues. Germline trimming cut 5 bases from V and 4 bases from J; bases unmatched to any gene: 4. Germline CDR1 and CDR2: MNHEY and SMNVEV (reference sequence). CDR3 nucleotide sequence: TGTGCCAGCAGTCCTAGACTAGCGGGGGGGTACAATGAGCAGTTCTTC. Translation gives CASSPRLAGGYNEQFF.